This is a list of T cell receptor beta chains from one sample in a study of shared clonotypes between healthy human individuals. Clones were sequenced by immunoSEQ multiplex PCR, and TCRdb holds only the in-frame ones, with some missing. Of about 520,000 clones in the sample, about 72% were seen once. The sequenced sample consisted of PBMCs. The receptor set was obtained from a woman aged 40-49 years in good health. Some clones in this sample may be carry-over from other donors' samples. Both conserved end residues are part of each CDR3. The D gene is left open where the match is weak. Some rows have no size entry. The others give once, few or many, or a class for an expanded clone.

CDR3	DNA	D	V	J	size
CASSLQGLEDGYTF	TGCGCCAGCAGCCTACAGGGGTTAGAGGATGGCTACACCTTC	TRBD1	TRBV5-1	TRBJ1-2	NA
CASSTGAGANVLTF	TGTGCCAGCTCGACAGGGGCTGGGGCCAACGTCCTGACTTTC	TRBD1	TRBV13	TRBJ2-6	NA
CASSSGRGAWNTQYF	TGTGCCAGCAGCTCCGGGCGGGGGGCCTGGAATACGCAGTATTTT	TRBD2	TRBV11-2	TRBJ2-3	NA
CAWTSGTDTQYF	TGTGCCTGGACTAGCGGCACAGATACGCAGTATTTT	NA	TRBV30	TRBJ2-3	NA
CASNGEGPGIRAEQYF	TGTGCCAGCAACGGCGAGGGGCCAGGCATTCGGGCCGAGCAGTACTTC	NA	TRBV7-8	TRBJ2-7	NA
CASSLGLAVGEQFF	TGTGCCAGCAGCTTAGGACTAGCTGTAGGGGAGCAGTTCTTC	TRBD2	TRBV7-9	TRBJ2-1	few
CATSREGNTGELFF	TGTGCCACCAGCAGAGAGGGAAACACCGGGGAGCTGTTTTTT	NA	TRBV15	TRBJ2-2	NA
CASSPTSGIWEQYF	TGTGCCAGCAGCCCGACTAGCGGGATCTGGGAGCAGTACTTC	TRBD2	TRBV7-9	TRBJ2-7	NA
CASSRLDGNEQFF	TGTGCCAGTAGTAGGCTAGATGGCAATGAGCAGTTCTTC	NA	TRBV19	TRBJ2-1	few
CASSWGTSGSVQETQYF	TGCGCCAGCAGCTGGGGGACTAGCGGGAGTGTCCAAGAGACCCAGTACTTC	TRBD2	TRBV5-1	TRBJ2-5	NA
CASTRTSGIYEQYF	TGTGCCAGCACCAGGACTAGCGGGATATACGAGCAGTACTTC	TRBD2	TRBV6-5	TRBJ2-7	NA
CASSPGTGQGPQYF	TGTGCCAGCAGCCCCGGGACAGGGCAGGGGCCCCAGTACTTC	TRBD1	TRBV7-9	TRBJ2-5	NA
CAWSVRRESTDTQYF	TGTGCCTGGAGTGTACGGAGGGAGTCGACCGATACGCAGTATTTT	NA	TRBV30	TRBJ2-3	NA
CASSLAAGLNQPQHF	TGTGCCAGCAGTTTAGCAGCGGGGCTCAATCAGCCCCAGCATTTT	NA	TRBV28	TRBJ1-5	NA
CSVEEAGTDTQYF	TGCAGCGTCGAAGAGGCGGGCACAGATACGCAGTATTTT	NA	TRBV29-1	TRBJ2-3	NA
CASSRLTDSGNTIYF	TGTGCCAGCTCACGATTAACTGACTCTGGAAACACCATATATTTT	NA	TRBV6-5	TRBJ1-3	NA
CATRQGSYEQYF	TGTGCCACGCGACAGGGTTCCTACGAGCAGTACTTC	TRBD1	TRBV10-3	TRBJ2-7	few
CASSLSFSVYEQYF	TGTGCCAGCAGCTTGAGTTTTTCGGTCTACGAGCAGTACTTC	NA	TRBV5-5	TRBJ2-7	few
CASSEVAGVGETQYF	TGTGCCAGCAGTGAGGTAGCGGGAGTGGGAGAGACCCAGTACTTC	TRBD2	TRBV2	TRBJ2-5	NA
CASGPRDAANYGYTF	TGTGCCAGCGGCCCCCGGGACGCTGCTAACTATGGCTACACCTTC	NA	TRBV27	TRBJ1-2	once
CASSPGGSGTSTDTQYF	TGTGCCAGCAGCCCCGGGGGTAGCGGGACTAGCACAGATACGCAGTATTTT	TRBD2	TRBV5-4	TRBJ2-3	NA